The 11 T cell receptor beta chains below come from one sample, sequenced in a study of T cells in localized non-small cell lung cancer. The protocol was immunoSEQ multiplex PCR, while the TCRdb copy is restricted to in-frame clones and leaves out a portion. The table lists about 4,500 clones, 90% to 95% of them singletons. The sample consisted of peripheral blood, taken before any cancer treatment. These receptors were taken from a woman aged 35-70 years with stage I lung adenocarcinoma.

About this clone: One end of the junction is discordant with germline, which a read error may explain. The V and J genes are TRBV4-1 and TRBJ2-7; 8 positions agree with TRBD1. Germline CDR1 is MGHRA and CDR2 is YSYEKL. This CDR3 has 14 amino acids. Written as DNA, the CDR3 is TGCGCCAGCAGCCAAGGCTCGGACAGGGATTATACCTCCTTC. It encodes CASSQGSDRDYTSF.

This chain's CDR3 is CASSAGLTQGPYEQYF. CDR3 DNA: TGTGCCAGCAGCGCTGGCCTGACACAGGGTCCCTACGAGCAGTACTTC. V and J are TRBV9 and TRBJ2-7, with D possibly TRBD1 on 6 matching bases. Per germline, CDR1 SGDLS and CDR2 YYNGEE. The CDR3 covers 16 residues. V shed 3 bases and J shed 2 bases, with 18 bases lying between them.

The V call is TRBV28, the J call TRBJ2-7; a weak D match, TRBD2 (5 bases). Germline V CDR1 and CDR2: MDHEN, SYDVKM. The CDR3 has 14 residues. The germline V and J ends were trimmed by 6 bases and 7 bases, with 19 bases remaining between them. The CDR3 sequence is CASSPPGVLREQYF. CDR3 DNA: TGTGCCAGCAGCCCCCCCGGGGTGTTAAGGGAGCAGTACTTC.

The chain recombines TRBV7-2 with TRBJ1-2; D is ambiguous. Trimming pared 3 bases from V and 2 bases from J, leaving 7 bases between. Germline V gives CDR1 SGHTA, CDR2 FQGNSA. This CDR3 region has 13 residues. The CDR3 bases are TGTGCCAGCAGCTTTGGCATCAACTATGGCTACACCTTC. This codes for CASSFGINYGYTF.

The V gene is TRBV11-3, the J gene TRBJ2-1; 13 bases match TRBD2. This CDR3 has 15 residues. Germline CDR1 SGHNT, CDR2 YENEEA. The V and J ends lost 5 bases and 7 bases, in that order; junction bases with no gene match: 5. The CDR3 loop reads CASSPQGLAGNEQFF. CDR3 coding DNA: TGTGCCAGCAGCCCCCAGGGACTAGCGGGAAATGAGCAGTTCTTC.

The V call is TRBV7-6, the J call TRBJ2-1; D might be TRBD2 (7 bases). CDR3 size: 13 residues. Germline assignment: CDR1 SGHVS and CDR2 FNYEAQ. The ends were cut back, 6 bases at V and 9 bases at J, with 15 bases in the middle. CDR3: CASRGGLRIEQFF. Here the CDR3 DNA reads TGTGCCAGCAGGGGGGGGCTTCGGATTGAGCAGTTCTTC. Filled out from reference TRBV7-6 and TRBJ2-1, the complete variable domain reads GAGVSQSPRYKVTKRGQDVALRCDPISGHVSLYWYRQALGQGPEFLTYFNYEAQQDKSGLPNDRFSAERPEGSISTLTIQRTEQRDSAMYRCASRGGLRIEQFFGPGTRLTVL.

V usage is TRBV7-9 and J usage is TRBJ2-7; possible D gene TRBD1, 5 bases. Looked up from germline, CDR1 is SEHNR and CDR2 is FQNEAQ (reference sequence). The V end lost 3 bases, the J end lost 0 bases, and 15 bases lay between the germline ends. The CDR3 is 16 residues long. The CDR3 is CASSLRAGSVSYEQYF. For the CDR3, the DNA is TGTGCCAGCAGCTTGCGAGCAGGGTCTGTCTCCTACGAGCAGTACTTC.

This clone was seen a handful of times. The chain combines TRBV5-6 with TRBJ1-4; D gene ambiguous. Trimming left V 0 bases short and J 6 bases short, with 3 bases between. CDR3 length: 12 residues. Germline-derived CDR1 and CDR2 are SGHDT and YYEEEE. CDR3 region: CASSLADEKLFF. The CDR3 nucleotides are TGTGCCAGCAGCTTGGCCGATGAAAAACTGTTTTTT.

There are a few counts of this clone. This chain connects TRBV5-6 to TRBJ2-3; D is perhaps TRBD1 (6 bases). The CDR3 is 16 residues long. V gave up 0 bases and J gave up 0 bases, with 11 bases separating them. Germline V lookup: CDR1 SGHDT, CDR2 YYEEEE. The CDR3: CASSLVPGQSTDTQYF. The CDR3 coding sequence is TGTGCCAGCAGCTTGGTCCCTGGACAGAGCACAGATACGCAGTATTTT. Supplemented by reference TRBV5-6 and TRBJ2-3, the full variable domain reads DAGVTQSPTHLIKTRGQQVTLRCSPKSGHDTVSWYQQALGQGPQFIFQYYEEEERQRGNFPDRFSGHQFPNYSSELNVNALLLGDSALYLCASSLVPGQSTDTQYFGPGTRLTVL.

This chain uses TRBV28 with TRBJ2-7; 9 bases agree with TRBD1. V gave up 8 bases and J gave up 4 bases; unmatched junction bases: 6. The CDR3 sequence is 13 residues long. CDR1 and CDR2 from the germline V gene are MDHEN and SYDVKM. DNA for the CDR3: TGTGCCAGCGACGGGACAGGGTTGTACGAGCAGTACTTC. This codes for CASDGTGLYEQYF. The full variable domain, its missing parts supplied by reference TRBV28 and TRBJ2-7, is DVKVTQSSRYLVKRTGEKVFLECVQDMDHENMFWYRQDPGLGLRLIYFSYDVKMKEKGDIPEGYSVSREKKERFSLILESASTNQTSMYLCASDGTGLYEQYFGPGTRLTVT.

This clone was observed once. The gene calls are TRBV10-3 and TRBJ2-5, with a weak D call TRBD2 (6 bases). V was clipped by 6 bases and J by 3 bases, with 11 bases between them. Germline CDR1 and CDR2: ENHRY and SYGVKD. The CDR3 is 13 amino acids. CDR3 nucleotides: TGTGCCATCAGCGGTTCGGGGGAAGAGACCCAGTACTTC. This sequence encodes CAISGSGEETQYF.